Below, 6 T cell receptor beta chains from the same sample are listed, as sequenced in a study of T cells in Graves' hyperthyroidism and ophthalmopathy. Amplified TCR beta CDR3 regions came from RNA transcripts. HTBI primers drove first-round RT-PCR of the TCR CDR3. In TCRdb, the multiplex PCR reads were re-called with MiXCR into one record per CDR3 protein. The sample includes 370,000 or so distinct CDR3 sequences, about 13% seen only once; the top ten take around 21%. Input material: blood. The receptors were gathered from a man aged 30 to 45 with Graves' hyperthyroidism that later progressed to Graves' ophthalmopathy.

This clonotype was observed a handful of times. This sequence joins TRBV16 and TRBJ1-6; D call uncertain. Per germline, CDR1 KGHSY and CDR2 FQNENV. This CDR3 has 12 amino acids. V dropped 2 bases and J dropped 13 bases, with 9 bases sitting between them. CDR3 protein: CASSQGWLPLHF. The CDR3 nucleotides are TGTGCCAGCAGCCAAGGATGGTTGCCCCTCCACTTT.

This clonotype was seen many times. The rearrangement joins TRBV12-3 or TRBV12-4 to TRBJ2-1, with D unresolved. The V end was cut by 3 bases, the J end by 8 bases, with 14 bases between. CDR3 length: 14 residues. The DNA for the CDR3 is TGTGCCAGCAGTTTTAGGACCATGGCGGATGAGCAGTTCTTC. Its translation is CASSFRTMADEQFF.

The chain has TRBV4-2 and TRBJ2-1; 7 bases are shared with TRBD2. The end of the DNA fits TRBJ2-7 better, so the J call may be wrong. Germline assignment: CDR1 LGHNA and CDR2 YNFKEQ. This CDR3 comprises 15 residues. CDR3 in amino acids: CASSQVYSGDTEQYF. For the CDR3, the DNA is TGTGCCAGCAGCCAAGTATACAGCGGGGATACTGAGCAGTACTTC.

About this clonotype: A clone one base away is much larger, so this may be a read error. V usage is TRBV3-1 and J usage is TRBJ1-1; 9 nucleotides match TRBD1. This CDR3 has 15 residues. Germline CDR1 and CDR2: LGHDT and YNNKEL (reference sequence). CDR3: CTSSPFEGQGPEAFF. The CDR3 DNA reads TGTACCAGCAGCCCGTTCGAGGGACAGGGACCTGAAGCTTTCTTT.

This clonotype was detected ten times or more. CDR3 region: CSARDHQTNQPQHF. CDR3 DNA sequence: TGCAGTGCTAGAGATCACCAGACTAATCAGCCCCAGCATTTT. J is TRBJ1-5 and V is TRBV20-1, with D unclear. CDR3 length: 14 amino acids. Trimming left V 0 bases short and J 4 bases short, with 10 bases between. The germline gives CDR1 DFQATT, CDR2 SNEGSKA (reference sequence).

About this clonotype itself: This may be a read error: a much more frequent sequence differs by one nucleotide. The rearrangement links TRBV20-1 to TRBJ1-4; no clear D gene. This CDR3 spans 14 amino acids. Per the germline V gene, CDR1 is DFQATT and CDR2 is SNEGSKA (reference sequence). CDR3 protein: CSASSGTSNEKLSF. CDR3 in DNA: TGCAGTGCTAGCAGTGGCACGTCTAATGAAAAACTGTCTTTT.